This section outlines one T cell receptor beta chain sequence together with its context. Antigen unknown. This entry belongs to a study of T cells in Graves' hyperthyroidism and ophthalmopathy. Overall study findings and caveats: Stable hyperthyroidism was separated from ophthalmopathy by a model based on 13 V-J features.

With duration under 3 months, ophthalmopathy was active: Clinical Activity Score at least 3, NOSPECS at least 4. This CDR3 region has 13 residues. With 5 bases removed from V and 9 bases from J, the gap between germline ends came to 16 bases. The germline CDR1 and CDR2 sequences are SGHAT and FQNNGV. What was amplified from RNA transcripts were TCR beta CDR3 regions. HTBI primers drove first-round RT-PCR of the TCR CDR3. TCRdb reprocessed the multiplex PCR reads via MiXCR and lists one record per CDR3 protein. Of about half a million distinct CDR3 sequences listed, about 20% are singletons. Material: blood. This clonotype was sampled from a man aged 40-55 years with Graves' ophthalmopathy. The genes are TRBV11-2 and TRBJ2-5; D unresolved. The CDR3 protein is CASSPTLYRAQYF. In nucleotides, the CDR3 is TGTGCCAGCAGCCCCACTCTGTATAGGGCCCAGTACTTC.